The clone carrying this TCR beta chain was recorded once. Its antigen is not known. This specimen comes from a study of T cell responses to AZD1222 COVID-19 vaccine. General study points: Donor demographics were predominantly white British with a female majority; clonal diversity may be underestimated.

Sequenced by immunoSEQ multiplex PCR; TCRdb stores in-frame clones only, minus some. The sample has fewer than 150,000 clones; around 91% are singletons. Trimming took 1 base from V and 4 from J; bases not matched to a gene: 3. The CDR3 has 14 residues. Germline V CDR1 and CDR2: SGHKS, YYEKEE (reference sequence). This specimen was peripheral blood, taken on day 0 of AZD1222 vaccination. This chain uses TRBV5-5 with TRBJ1-2, with 8 bases that match TRBD1. This sequence was found in an adult in good health. DNA of the CDR3: TGTGCCAGCAGCTTGTCACAGGGGGGCTATGGCTACACCTTC. It specifies CASSLSQGGYGYTF.